This TCR beta chain is from a study of regulatory T cells in long-lasting Graves disease. According to the study, TCR beta libraries were built with iRepertoire HTBI primers and CDR3-region Arm-PCR. Each CDR3 protein gets one entry after TCRdb re-called the multiplex PCR reads with MiXCR. The sample has around 500,000 distinct CDR3 sequences, 9.5% to 15% seen once. Noted time point: newly diagnosed GD, antithyroid drugs for less than 3 months. Scientists built the TCR library using RNA that was extracted from PBMCs. In Xi'an, China, an endocrinology department was the source of patients. The same specimen was also included in a second study, on T cells in Graves' hyperthyroidism and ophthalmopathy. This second report adds: It was uncontrolled infection, other autoimmune disease, pregnancy or lactation that excluded patients. Blood held most thyroid clonotypes expanded above 0.001 frequency.

This clonotype originated in a woman in her 30s with Graves disease. The starting material was peripheral blood mononuclear cells (PBMCs), obtained at new diagnosis, from a patient treated with antithyroid drugs.

The CDR3 DNA sequence: TGTGCCAGCCCCTGGGCGGGGTCCACAGATACGCAGTATTTT. Translated: CASPWAGSTDTQYF. The rearrangement links TRBV11-3 to TRBJ2-3, with a weak D call TRBD2 (6 bases). Germline-derived CDR1 and CDR2 are SGHNT and YENEEA. The ends were cut back, 8 bases at V and 2 bases at J, with 14 bases in the middle. This CDR3 region has 14 residues.